Listed below are T cell receptor beta chains from one sample, sequenced in a study of regulatory T cells in long-lasting Graves disease. TCRdb called the multiplex PCR reads again in MiXCR, with one record for every CDR3 protein. This sample yields around 400,000 distinct CDR3 sequences, of which 15% to 18% are seen a single time; about a fifth belongs to the top ten. Source: peripheral blood mononuclear cells (PBMCs), taken at new diagnosis, from a patient treated with antithyroid drugs. All receptors come from a female donor with Graves disease. CDR3s include the opening cysteine and the closing phenylalanine or tryptophan. A D gene is named only where the DNA matches it firmly. Size tells how often a clone was seen (once, few, many) or the class of an expanded clone, and some rows leave it out.

length: 14
size: many
D: .
V: TRBV7-9
J: TRBJ2-7
DNA: TGTGCCAGCAGCCCGAGGACAGTAGTGTACGAGCAGTACTTC
CDR3: CASSPRTVVYEQYF

length: 16
size: .
D: TRBD2
V: TRBV6-2/TRBV6-3
J: TRBJ2-3
DNA: TGTGCCAGCAGTTACCCAGCGGGAGGTGGCACAGATACACAGTATTTT
CDR3: CASSYPAGGGTDTQYF

length: 15
size: few
D: .
V: TRBV18
J: TRBJ2-5
DNA: TGTGCCAGCTCACCCACCGTCAGGCCCCAAGAGACCCAGTACTTC
CDR3: CASSPTVRPQETQYF

length: 13
size: .
D: TRBD1
V: TRBV12-3/TRBV12-4
J: TRBJ2-5
DNA: TGTGCCAGCGGTGAACAGGGGGCAGAGACCCAGTACTTC
CDR3: CASGEQGAETQYF

length: 14
size: many
D: .
V: TRBV6-1
J: TRBJ2-2
DNA: TGTGCCAGCAGCCTTGACTTGTACACCGGGGAGCTGTTTTTT
CDR3: CASSLDLYTGELFF

length: 16
size: .
D: TRBD2
V: TRBV7-2
J: TRBJ2-5
DNA: TGTGCCAGCAGCTTAGTTGGGACTAGCGGGAGGGCTAACCAGTACTTC
CDR3: CASSLVGTSGRANQYF

length: 15
size: many
D: .
V: TRBV4-1
J: TRBJ1-5
DNA: TGCGCCAGCAGCCAAGAGAGGGGGTCGGATCAGCCCCAGCATTTT
CDR3: CASSQERGSDQPQHF

length: 15
size: many
D: TRBD1
V: TRBV7-9
J: TRBJ1-1
DNA: TGTGCCAGCAGCTACGACAGGGCCTTCAACACTGAAGCTTTCTTT
CDR3: CASSYDRAFNTEAFF

length: 14
size: few
D: TRBD1
V: TRBV20-1
J: TRBJ2-2
DNA: TGCAGTGCTGTCCGGGACAGGGACATCGGGGAGCTGTTTTTT
CDR3: CSAVRDRDIGELFF

length: 14
size: many
D: TRBD1
V: TRBV5-8
J: TRBJ1-6
DNA: TGTGCCAGCAACAGACAGGGCCGAAGCTCACCCCTCCACTTT
CDR3: CASNRQGRSSPLHF

length: 18
size: many
D: TRBD2
V: TRBV28
J: TRBJ2-3
DNA: TGTGCCAGCAGACCAGGACTAGCGGGCCCTACCGGGACAGATACGCAGTATTTT
CDR3: CASRPGLAGPTGTDTQYF

length: 14
size: many
D: .
V: TRBV12-3/TRBV12-4
J: TRBJ1-6
DNA: TGTGCCAGCAGTACCTCCGGGCCTAATTCACCCCTCCACTTT
CDR3: CASSTSGPNSPLHF

length: 17
size: many
D: TRBD2
V: TRBV10-2
J: TRBJ2-1
DNA: TGCGCCAGCAGGGGACTAGCGGGACCGAGCTCCTACAATGAGCAGTTCTTC
CDR3: CASRGLAGPSSYNEQFF

length: 12
size: once
D: TRBD1
V: TRBV5-5
J: TRBJ2-4
DNA: TGTGCCAGCAGCGTGGGGACAGGGGGCCAGTACTTC
CDR3: CASSVGTGGQYF

length: 16
size: few
D: .
V: TRBV4-3
J: TRBJ2-7
DNA: TGCGCCAGCAGCCAAGATCGGATGAGTGTCGGGTACGAGCAGTACTTC
CDR3: CASSQDRMSVGYEQYF

length: 17
size: many
D: .
V: TRBV9
J: TRBJ2-3
DNA: TGTGCCAGCAGCGTAGACTTCCGAGGATCCTGCACAGATACGCAGTATTTT
CDR3: CASSVDFRGSCTDTQYF

length: 14
size: many
D: TRBD1
V: TRBV20-1
J: TRBJ1-1
DNA: TGCAGTGCTCAAGGGACAGCCCTGGGGACTGAAGCTTTCTTT
CDR3: CSAQGTALGTEAFF

length: 14
size: many
D: .
V: TRBV5-1
J: TRBJ1-2
DNA: TGTGCCAGCAGCCCCGGGACCCTAAACTATGGCTACACCTTC
CDR3: CASSPGTLNYGYTF

length: 16
size: many
D: TRBD2
V: TRBV5-5
J: TRBJ2-1
DNA: TGTGCCAGCAGCTTGGAGGGTATAGCGGGGGGCCGTGAGCAGTTCTTC
CDR3: CASSLEGIAGGREQFF

length: 12
size: many
D: .
V: TRBV27
J: TRBJ1-5
DNA: TGTGCCAGCAGGCGGGGTGAACAGCCCCAGCATTTT
CDR3: CASRRGEQPQHF

length: 12
size: many
D: .
V: TRBV2
J: TRBJ1-4
DNA: TGTGCCAGCAGTGACCTGGGGGAAAAACTGTTTTTT
CDR3: CASSDLGEKLFF

length: 12
size: many
D: .
V: TRBV7-9
J: TRBJ2-5
DNA: TGTGCCAGCGGCCACTTACAAGAGACCCAGTACTTC
CDR3: CASGHLQETQYF

length: 15
size: .
D: .
V: TRBV28
J: TRBJ1-2
DNA: TGTGCCAGCAGTTTGCCGAGGGGTTTGGCCTATGGCTACACCTTC
CDR3: CASSLPRGLAYGYTF

length: 12
size: many
D: TRBD2
V: TRBV11-1
J: TRBJ2-7
DNA: TGTGCCAGCAGCTCAGCGGGATACGAGCAGTACTTC
CDR3: CASSSAGYEQYF

length: 12
size: few
D: .
V: TRBV10-2
J: TRBJ2-1
DNA: TGCGCCAGCAGGGCCCCAGTTGGTGAGCAGTTCTTC
CDR3: CASRAPVGEQFF

length: 18
size: many
D: .
V: TRBV27
J: TRBJ2-6
DNA: TGTGCCAGCAGTTGGGGGATCCCGGAGAGCTCTGGGGCCAACGTCCTGACTTTC
CDR3: CASSWGIPESSGANVLTF

length: 15
size: few
D: .
V: TRBV10-3
J: TRBJ1-5
DNA: TGTGCCATCAGTGAGGGGAGGGAGAAGAATCAGCCCCAGCATTTT
CDR3: CAISEGREKNQPQHF

length: 14
size: many
D: .
V: TRBV5-8
J: TRBJ1-1
DNA: TGTGCCAGCAGGAAGCCGGACAGGAACACTGAAGCTTTCTTT
CDR3: CASRKPDRNTEAFF

length: 13
size: many
D: .
V: TRBV10-3
J: TRBJ2-1
DNA: TGTGCCATCGGGCCCGAACCTTACAATGAGCAGTTCTTC
CDR3: CAIGPEPYNEQFF

length: 18
size: many
D: TRBD2
V: TRBV27
J: TRBJ2-4
DNA: TGTGCCAGCCGAGGGCTAGCGGGAGGGTTGTGGTCCAAAAACATTCAGTACTTC
CDR3: CASRGLAGGLWSKNIQYF

length: 15
size: many
D: .
V: TRBV5-6
J: TRBJ1-2
DNA: TGTGCCAGCAGCTTGGCCTGGGGTTCGGCCTATGGCTACACCTTC
CDR3: CASSLAWGSAYGYTF

length: 17
size: few
D: .
V: TRBV6-1
J: TRBJ1-3
DNA: TGTGCCAGCAGTCCCCCTGGCGGGGCTGCTCACGGAAACACCATATATTTT
CDR3: CASSPPGGAAHGNTIYF

length: 14
size: .
D: .
V: TRBV20-1
J: TRBJ2-4
DNA: TGCAGTGCTAGATCTACCAGGGAGCTAAACATTCAGTACTTC
CDR3: CSARSTRELNIQYF

length: 15
size: many
D: TRBD1
V: TRBV5-5
J: TRBJ2-3
DNA: TGTGCCAGCAGCCCCGGGACAGGGTCGGTAGATACGCAGTATTTT
CDR3: CASSPGTGSVDTQYF

length: 15
size: many
D: .
V: TRBV5-1
J: TRBJ1-1
DNA: TGTGCCAGCTTGCAGTTCCCCGATGTGAACACTGAAGCTTTCTTT
CDR3: CASLQFPDVNTEAFF

length: 16
size: .
D: .
V: TRBV5-4
J: TRBJ1-5
DNA: TGTGCCAGCAGCTTGGAACCGTCGGAGAGCAATCAGCCCCAGCATTTT
CDR3: CASSLEPSESNQPQHF

length: 15
size: many
D: TRBD1
V: TRBV19
J: TRBJ1-1
DNA: TGTGCCAGTAGTTCTCGGACAGGGATTCTCACTGAAGCTTTCTTT
CDR3: CASSSRTGILTEAFF

length: 17
size: few
D: .
V: TRBV7-3
J: TRBJ2-1
DNA: TGTGCCAGCAGCTTACTAGGTAGGGGCTCGCGCTACAATGAGCAGTTCTTC
CDR3: CASSLLGRGSRYNEQFF

length: 14
size: many
D: .
V: TRBV20-1
J: TRBJ1-1
DNA: TGCAGTGCTAGCTTGCAGCGTGGGTACACTGAAGCTTTCTTT
CDR3: CSASLQRGYTEAFF

length: 14
size: many
D: TRBD1
V: TRBV20-1
J: TRBJ2-7
DNA: TGCAGTGCTAGAGTGACCGAGGGGGCGTTCGAGCAGTACTTC
CDR3: CSARVTEGAFEQYF

length: 13
size: many
D: .
V: TRBV30
J: TRBJ2-5
DNA: TGTGCCTGGAGGGGACTCCTGGGAGAGACCCAGTACTTC
CDR3: CAWRGLLGETQYF

length: 14
size: many
D: .
V: TRBV20-1
J: TRBJ2-1
DNA: TGCAGTCCTGCGTTTGGGTTTTTGGACAATGAGCAGTTCTTC
CDR3: CSPAFGFLDNEQFF

length: 14
size: few
D: TRBD1
V: TRBV12-3/TRBV12-4
J: TRBJ1-5
DNA: TGTGCCAGCAGTCCGAGGACAGGGGAGCAGCCCCAGCATTTT
CDR3: CASSPRTGEQPQHF